This T cell receptor beta chain was sequenced for a study of T cells in Graves' hyperthyroidism and ophthalmopathy. Study in general: Peripheral blood was secured at the point of initial diagnosis, before any treatment.

Exclusion followed for patients with uncontrolled infection, other autoimmune disease, pregnancy or lactation. The diagnoses drew upon clinical symptoms, serum thyroxine and TRAb, thyroid ultrasound and orbital computed tomography. CDR1 is MRHNA, CDR2 SNTAGT, per germline. The CDR3 has 15 amino acids. This clonotype was seen once. The junction differs from germline at one of its ends, possibly a read error. From RNA transcripts, TCR beta CDR3 regions were amplified. The HTBI primer set served for first-round RT-PCR of the TCR CDR3. TCRdb fed the multiplex PCR reads into MiXCR, producing one record per CDR3 protein. This sample has some 500,000 distinct CDR3 sequences, with around a quarter found just once.

The sequence was collected from a woman aged 25 to 39 with Graves' ophthalmopathy. This sequence joins TRBV6-4 and TRBJ2-1; 9 nucleotides agree with TRBD2. The sequenced sample was blood. CDR3 coding DNA: TGTGCCAACAGTGACGCGGGGGGGGACTACAATGAGCAGTTCTTC. It codes for CANSDAGGDYNEQFF.